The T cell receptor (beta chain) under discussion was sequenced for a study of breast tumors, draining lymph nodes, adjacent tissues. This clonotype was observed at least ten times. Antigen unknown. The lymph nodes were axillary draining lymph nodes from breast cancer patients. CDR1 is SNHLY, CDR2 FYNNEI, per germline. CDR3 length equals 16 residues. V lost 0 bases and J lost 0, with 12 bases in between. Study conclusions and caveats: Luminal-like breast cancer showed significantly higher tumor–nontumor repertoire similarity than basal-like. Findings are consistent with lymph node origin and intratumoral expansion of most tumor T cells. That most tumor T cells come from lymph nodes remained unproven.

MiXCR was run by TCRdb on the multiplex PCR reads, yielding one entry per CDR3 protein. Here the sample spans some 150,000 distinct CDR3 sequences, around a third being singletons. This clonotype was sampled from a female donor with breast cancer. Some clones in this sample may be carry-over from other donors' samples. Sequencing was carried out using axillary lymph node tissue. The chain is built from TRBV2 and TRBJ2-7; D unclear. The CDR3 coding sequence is TGTGCCAGCAGTGAAGCCCCGGGCCTTCGCTCCTACGAGCAGTACTTC. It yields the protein CASSEAPGLRSYEQYF.